Below, 15 T cell receptor beta chains from the same sample are listed, as sequenced in a study of regulatory T cells in long-lasting Graves disease. Building of the TCR beta libraries involved iRepertoire HTBI primers and Arm-PCR of CDR3 regions. TCRdb processed the multiplex PCR reads anew with MiXCR; each CDR3 protein has one entry. The sample records 510,000 or so distinct CDR3 sequences, more than 10% being singletons. Regarding time point: newly diagnosed GD, antithyroid drugs for less than 3 months. Making the TCR library involved RNA that had been extracted from PBMCs. These sequences were also reported in another study, on T cells in Graves' hyperthyroidism and ophthalmopathy.

The sample in question was peripheral blood mononuclear cells (PBMCs), obtained at new diagnosis, from a patient treated with antithyroid drugs. These receptors were obtained from a woman in her 30s with Graves disease.

This clonotype was detected ten times or more. This chain connects TRBV20-1 to TRBJ2-3; 12 bases match TRBD2. J was trimmed by 5 bases and V by 2 bases; bases with no gene match: 2. The CDR3 spans 14 residues. Germline CDR1 reads DFQATT; CDR2 reads SNEGSKA (reference sequence). The CDR3 loop is CSARTGLAGDTQYF. The DNA of the CDR3 is TGCAGTGCTAGAACGGGACTAGCGGGAGATACGCAGTATTTT.

This clonotype was detected ten times or more. The chain uses TRBV7-9 and TRBJ2-7, with D maybe TRBD2 (6 bases). CDR3 size: 16 residues. Trimming cost V 5 bases and J 1 base, with 18 bases left between them. Germline CDR1 is SEHNR and CDR2 is FQNEAQ (reference sequence). This chain's CDR3 is CASSPIGGRGSYEQYF. As DNA, the CDR3 is TGTGCCAGCAGCCCTATAGGAGGACGGGGGTCCTACGAGCAGTACTTC.

This clonotype was found many times. J is TRBJ2-7 and V is TRBV28, with 9 bases lining up with TRBD2. The V segment lost 5 bases and the J segment 3 bases; nucleotides outside the gene matches: 8. Germline V CDR1 and CDR2: MDHEN, SYDVKM. The CDR3 contains 15 residues. CDR3 bases: TGTGCCAGCAGTACTAGCGGGTCGAGCGGCTACGAGCAGTACTTC. It is translated as CASSTSGSSGYEQYF. Together with reference TRBV28 and TRBJ2-7, the CDR3 gives the full variable domain: DVKVTQSSRYLVKRTGEKVFLECVQDMDHENMFWYRQDPGLGLRLIYFSYDVKMKEKGDIPEGYSVSREKKERFSLILESASTNQTSMYLCASSTSGSSGYEQYFGPGTRLTVT.

DNA of the CDR3: TGTGCCAGCAGTCCCCCGACAGGGGAGAACTACAATGAGCAGTTCTTC. Residues: CASSPPTGENYNEQFF. J is TRBJ2-1 and V is TRBV27, with 8 bases that match TRBD1. The CDR3 consists of 16 residues. In germline, CDR1 is MNHEY, CDR2 SMNVEV (reference sequence). V shed 5 bases and J 3 bases; nucleotides not matched to a gene: 9.

This clonotype has more than one count but fewer than ten. This chain uses TRBV24-1 with TRBJ1-5; 9 bases map to TRBD1. V shed 3 bases, J shed 7 bases, and the junction held 9 bases outside the gene matches. CDR3 length: 16 residues. The germline V gene encodes CDR1 KGHDR and CDR2 SFDVKD. The CDR3 nucleotides are TGTGCCACCAGTGATGCCGGGACAGGGAGAGGACAGCCCCAGCATTTT. It specifies CATSDAGTGRGQPQHF.

This chain uses TRBV7-9 with TRBJ2-1; 9 nucleotides line up with TRBD2. Germline V gene sequence: CDR1 SEHNR, CDR2 FQNEAQ (reference sequence). Losses at the gene ends were 5 bases for V and 11 bases for J; bases not matched to a gene: 16. CDR3 length: 16 amino acids. In DNA, the CDR3 is TGTGCCAGCAGCGCCCCCCGGACTAGCGAAATCCATAAGCAGTTCTTC. Translated: CASSAPRTSEIHKQFF.

Points on this clonotype: The junction and the germline gene differ at one end; a read error may be behind it. The chain has TRBV7-9 and TRBJ2-7; 8 bases match TRBD1. This CDR3 contains 11 residues. Germline loops: CDR1 SEHNR, CDR2 FQNEAQ (reference sequence). The DNA of the CDR3 is TGTGCCAGCAGCGTCCGGGACAGGAAAGTCTTC. Protein product: CASSVRDRKVF.

This clonotype was recorded many times. The V gene is TRBV6-1, the J gene TRBJ1-2; possible D gene TRBD1, 5 bases. From germline, CDR1 is MNHNS and CDR2 SASEGT. V lost 10 bases to trimming and J lost 4 bases, with 10 bases between them. The CDR3 covers 11 residues. The CDR3 reads CATGGFYGYTF. Written as DNA, the CDR3 is TGTGCCACCGGGGGTTTCTATGGCTACACCTTC.

In its sample, this clonotype was seen many times. The J gene is TRBJ1-1, the V gene TRBV2, with a tentative D call TRBD1 (5 bases). The ends were cut back, 4 bases at V and 0 bases at J, with 12 bases in the middle. The CDR3 runs to 15 residues. The germline V gene has CDR1 SNHLY and CDR2 FYNNEI. CDR3 sequence reads: CASSGSTAVNTEAFF. Here the CDR3 DNA reads TGTGCCAGCAGTGGATCGACAGCGGTGAACACTGAAGCTTTCTTT.

This clonotype was counted between two and nine times. The chain has TRBV5-4 and TRBJ2-2, with a tentative D call TRBD1 (5 bases). V was cut by 0 bases and J by 4 bases, with 13 bases left in between. The CDR3 runs 16 residues. The germline V gene encodes CDR1 SGHNT and CDR2 YYREEE (reference sequence). The CDR3 DNA reads as TGTGCCAGCAGCTTGGGGCTCCGGCAGGGCACCGGGGAGCTGTTTTTT. Translating gives CASSLGLRQGTGELFF.

This clonotype showed up many times. The chain uses TRBV6-2 or TRBV6-3 and TRBJ1-2; D is undetermined. The CDR3 has 15 amino acids. V dropped 6 bases and J dropped 7 bases, with 21 bases sitting between them. Germline V gene data show CDR1 as MNHEY and CDR2 as SVGEGT. In DNA, the CDR3 is TGTGCCAGCAGGGGTCTTGGGTCGCTGACGGCTGGCTACACCTTC. This gives the protein CASRGLGSLTAGYTF.

At least ten counts were recorded for this clonotype. DNA for the CDR3: TGTGCCAGCAGCGTTCGGGAGACCCAGTACTTC. It encodes CASSVRETQYF. V usage is TRBV2 and J usage is TRBJ2-5; D gene uncertain. CDR1 is SNHLY and CDR2 is FYNNEI in the germline V gene. This CDR3 is 11 amino acids long. The V end lost 6 bases, the J end lost 5 bases, and 7 bases lay between the germline ends.

This chain links TRBV30 with TRBJ1-1; D not resolved. From germline, CDR1 is GTSNPN and CDR2 SVGIG (reference sequence). The CDR3 length is 12 residues. The germline V and J ends were trimmed by 2 bases and 5 bases, with 9 bases remaining between them. The CDR3 DNA sequence: TGTGCCTGGAGTAGGGTGGGGACTGAAGCTTTCTTT. Translated: CAWSRVGTEAFF.

This clonotype was counted at least ten times. J is TRBJ2-7 and V is TRBV18, with D hard to call. CDR1 is KGHSH, CDR2 LQKENI, per germline. The ends were cut back, 3 bases at V and 3 bases at J, with 9 bases in the middle. This CDR3 has 13 residues. CDR3 in amino acids: CASSPPTSYEQYF. Written as DNA, the CDR3 is TGTGCCAGCTCACCCCCGACCAGCTACGAGCAGTACTTC.

The chain uses TRBV18 and TRBJ2-5; D call uncertain. Germline loops: CDR1 KGHSH, CDR2 LQKENI. CDR3 length: 14 amino acids. With 2 bases removed from V and 7 bases from J, the gap between germline ends came to 14 bases. The CDR3 DNA sequence: TGTGCCAGCTCACCAACGACCGGCGTCGGGACCCAGTACTTC. It is translated as CASSPTTGVGTQYF.